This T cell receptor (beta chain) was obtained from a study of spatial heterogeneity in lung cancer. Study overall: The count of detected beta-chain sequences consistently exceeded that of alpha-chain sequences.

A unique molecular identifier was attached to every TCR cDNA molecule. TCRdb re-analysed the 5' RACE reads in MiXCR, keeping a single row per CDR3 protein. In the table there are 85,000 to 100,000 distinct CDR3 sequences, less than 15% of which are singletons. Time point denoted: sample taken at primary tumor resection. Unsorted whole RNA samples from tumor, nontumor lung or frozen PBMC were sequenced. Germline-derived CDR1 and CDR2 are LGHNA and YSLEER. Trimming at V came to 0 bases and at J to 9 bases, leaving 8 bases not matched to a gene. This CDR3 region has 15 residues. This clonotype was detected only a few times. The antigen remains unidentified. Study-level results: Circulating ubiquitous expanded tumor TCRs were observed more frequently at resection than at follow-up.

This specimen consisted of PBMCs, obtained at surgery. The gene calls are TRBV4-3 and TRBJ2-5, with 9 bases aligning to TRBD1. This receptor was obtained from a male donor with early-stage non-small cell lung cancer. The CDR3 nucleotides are TGCGCCAGCAGCCAAGAGCATACGGGACAGGGTGCCCAGTACTTC. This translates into CASSQEHTGQGAQYF.